This paragraph covers one TCR beta chain sequence. Antigen specificity is unknown. Using immunoSEQ multiplex PCR, the repertoire was profiled, and TCRdb retains in-frame clones only, with some absent. Found here are some 2,100,000 clones, approximately 95% of them singletons; the top ten hold over 0.1%. The data belong to a study of shared clonotypes between healthy human individuals. Study-level findings and limits: The rarefaction results pointed to incomplete sorted-subset sequencing despite large depth.

The CDR3 consists of 17 residues. V gave up 1 base and J gave up 0 bases, with 16 bases separating them. CDR1 is SGHTA and CDR2 is FQGNSA in the germline V gene. Sequenced sample: naive CD4+ T cells sorted from blood. Subset here: CD45RA+ positively selected. This TCR was sampled from a man younger than 35 in good health. The chain has TRBV7-2 and TRBJ2-7; maybe TRBD2 (5 bases). The CDR3 reads CASSLVPTSSSSYEQYF. DNA for the CDR3: TGTGCCAGCAGCTTAGTCCCTACTAGTTCTAGCTCCTACGAGCAGTACTTC.